The 19 T cell receptor beta chains listed next were all sequenced from one sample in a study of control samples from healthy donors and cancer patients. The protocol was immunoSEQ multiplex PCR, while the TCRdb copy is restricted to in-frame clones and leaves out a portion. The sample includes 70,000 to 90,000 clones, around 94% of them seen just once. Sample: blood. The receptors derive from a woman aged 18-29 years in good health.

V gene TRBV6-5 combines with J gene TRBJ2-1; 7 nucleotides agree with TRBD1. The CDR3 runs 14 residues. Trimming cost V 6 bases and J 8 bases; bases outside gene matches: 10. Germline V CDR1 and CDR2: MNHEY, SVGAGI. The CDR3 loop is CASSHGQDRYEQFF. In DNA, the CDR3 is TGTGCCAGCAGCCACGGACAGGACCGGTATGAGCAGTTCTTC.

This clone occurred once. V gene TRBV5-1 combines with J gene TRBJ2-1; 14 bases are shared with TRBD2. CDR3 length: 14 residues. Germline assignment: CDR1 SGHRS and CDR2 YFSETQ. V was pared by 3 bases and J by 10 bases, with 3 bases of the junction left unmatched. CDR3 DNA sequence: TGCGCCAGCAGCTCGGGACTAGCGGGAGTCGAGCAGTTCTTC. Its protein is CASSSGLAGVEQFF.

In nucleotides, the CDR3 is TGTGCCAGCAGTGAGGAGAGCGGGGGCCCCCATGAGCAGTTCTTC. It encodes CASSEESGGPHEQFF. The V call is TRBV6-4, the J call TRBJ2-1, with 8 nucleotides matching TRBD2. The CDR3 is made up of 15 amino acids. The V gene end was trimmed by 3 bases and the J gene end by 8 bases; junction bases not matched to a gene: 9. CDR1 is MRHNA, CDR2 SNTAGT, per germline.

The chain links TRBV9 to TRBJ1-6; D is unresolved. The ends were cut back, 0 bases at V and 6 bases at J, with 4 bases in the middle. The CDR3 extends over 13 amino acids. CDR1 is SGDLS and CDR2 is YYNGEE in the germline V gene. This CDR3 is CASSVAFNSPLHF. CDR3 DNA: TGTGCCAGCAGCGTAGCGTTTAATTCACCCCTCCACTTT.

V and J are TRBV10-3 and TRBJ2-5, with D possibly being TRBD1 or TRBD2 (6 bases each). This CDR3 has 15 residues. V gave up 0 bases and J gave up 4 bases, with 12 bases separating them. The germline V gene has CDR1 ENHRY and CDR2 SYGVKD. CDR3 in DNA: TGTGCCATCAGTGAGTCCGAGGGGGGAGGAGAGACCCAGTACTTC. Protein: CAISESEGGGETQYF.

About this clone: Other DNA sequences of this sample code for an identical CDR3. The V gene is TRBV9, the J gene TRBJ1-3; D call uncertain. Germline CDR1 reads SGDLS; CDR2 reads YYNGEE. The CDR3 spans 15 residues. The V end lost 0 bases, the J end lost 1 base, and 8 bases lay between the germline ends. The CDR3 reads CASSVAAQSGNTIYF. Written as DNA, the CDR3 is TGTGCCAGCAGCGTAGCGGCACAGTCTGGAAACACCATATATTTT.

V and J are TRBV5-1 and TRBJ1-4; 9 bases agree with TRBD1. The CDR3 extends over 12 amino acids. With V trimmed by 8 bases and J by 8 bases, 4 bases remained unmatched. CDR1 and CDR2 from the germline V gene are SGHRS and YFSETQ. Here the CDR3 DNA reads TGCGCCAGACAGGGGGCGGGAGAAAAACTGTTTTTT. It yields the protein CARQGAGEKLFF. The whole variable domain, filled in from reference TRBV5-1 and TRBJ1-4, reads KAGVTQTPRYLIKTRGQQVTLSCSPISGHRSVSWYQQTPGQGLQFLFEYFSETQRNKGNFPGRFSGRQFSNSRSEMNVSTLELGDSALYLCARQGAGEKLFFGSGTQLSVL.

The CDR3 reads CASSQAQGAGGYTF. The CDR3 DNA follows: TGCGCCAGCAGCCAAGCACAGGGGGCTGGAGGCTACACCTTC. This chain uses TRBV4-1 with TRBJ1-2; 9 bases align to TRBD1. There are 14 residues in the CDR3. Trimming at V came to 1 base and at J to 8 bases, leaving 5 bases not matched to a gene. Germline V CDR1 and CDR2: MGHRA, YSYEKL.

The chain employs TRBV28 and TRBJ2-7; 10 positions agree with TRBD1. The V gene's germline CDR1 is MDHEN and CDR2 SYDVKM. CDR3 length: 18 residues. J gave up 2 bases and V 6 bases, and 16 bases lay outside the gene matches. CDR3 loop: CASSGPGTGETRPYEQYF. In DNA, the CDR3 is TGTGCCAGCAGCGGTCCCGGGACAGGGGAAACCAGACCCTACGAGCAGTACTTC.

The V call is TRBV7-9, the J call TRBJ2-3; 9 bases map to TRBD2. Germline V CDR1 and CDR2: SEHNR, FQNEAQ (reference sequence). This CDR3 comprises 18 residues. Trimming cost V 3 bases and J 1 base; bases outside gene matches: 11. CDR3 coding DNA: TGTGCCAGCAGCTTTGGCGGGAGGGTATTGGATGGCACAGATACGCAGTATTTT. The encoded protein is CASSFGGRVLDGTDTQYF.

The V gene is TRBV19, the J gene TRBJ2-7, with D maybe TRBD1 (5 bases). V lost 3 bases, J lost 2 bases, and 11 bases lay in between. Germline V gene lookup returns CDR1 LNHDA and CDR2 SQIVND (reference sequence). The length of the CDR3 is 14 residues. The CDR3 region is CASSMSTDTYEQYF. The CDR3 DNA sequence: TGTGCCAGTAGTATGTCGACAGACACCTACGAGCAGTACTTC.

The rearrangement uses TRBV27 and TRBJ2-1; D possibly corresponds to TRBD1 (6 bases). Germline V gene data show CDR1 as MNHEY and CDR2 as SMNVEV (reference sequence). This CDR3 has 14 residues. Trimming took 2 bases from V and 6 from J, leaving 11 bases between them. CDR3 amino acids: CASSLTPQGNEQFF. CDR3 nucleotide sequence: TGTGCCAGCAGTTTAACCCCACAGGGCAATGAGCAGTTCTTC.

The chain couples TRBV28 to TRBJ2-1; unclear D gene. V was cut by 5 bases and J by 8 bases, with 16 bases left in between. The CDR3 totals 14 residues. From germline, CDR1 is MDHEN and CDR2 SYDVKM. The CDR3, as DNA: TGTGCCAGCAGTCCGCAGAGAGTCGTGGATGAGCAGTTCTTC. This sequence encodes CASSPQRVVDEQFF.

With respect to this clone: The sample has other DNA sequences that encode this CDR3 too. The chain couples TRBV6-5 to TRBJ2-2, with D perhaps TRBD2 (6 bases). This CDR3 has 12 amino acids. Trimming pared 8 bases from V and 6 bases from J, leaving 10 bases between. Germline loops: CDR1 MNHEY, CDR2 SVGAGI. This CDR3 reads CASVGGPGELFF. The CDR3 region has the DNA TGTGCCAGCGTAGGAGGGCCCGGGGAGCTGTTTTTT.

This chain connects TRBV6-5 to TRBJ1-5, with a weak D call TRBD1 (5 bases). V lost 7 bases and J 3 bases, leaving 13 bases between the germline ends. The CDR3 spans 14 residues. The germline V gene encodes CDR1 MNHEY and CDR2 SVGAGI. The CDR3 DNA follows: TGTGCCAGCATTTTAGCAGGGAACAATCAGCCCCAGCATTTT. Encoded protein: CASILAGNNQPQHF.

The V call is TRBV10-3, the J call TRBJ1-3; D is perhaps TRBD1 (5 bases). V dropped 6 bases and J dropped 4 bases, with 13 bases sitting between them. The CDR3 is 14 amino acids. The germline gives CDR1 ENHRY, CDR2 SYGVKD. The CDR3 sequence is CAIRNQGSGNTIYF. Written as DNA, the CDR3 is TGTGCCATCAGAAATCAGGGTTCAGGAAACACCATATATTTT.

The gene calls are TRBV7-6 and TRBJ2-3; 13 bases are shared with TRBD2. CDR3 length: 16 amino acids. In germline, CDR1 is SGHVS, CDR2 FNYEAQ. Unmatched junction bases numbered 12, after V lost 1 base and J lost 14 bases. The CDR3 DNA reads TGTGCCAGCAGCTTAGGTCGCACTAGCGGGAGGGCCGGCCGGTATTTT. It specifies CASSLGRTSGRAGRYF.

The chain is built from TRBV24-1 and TRBJ1-4, with D hard to call. Germline V gene sequence: CDR1 KGHDR, CDR2 SFDVKD. CDR3 length: 15 residues. V was pared by 4 bases and J by 0 bases, with 8 bases between. The CDR3 bases are TGTGCCACCAGTGACCCCGGTACAACTAATGAAAAACTGTTTTTT. This sequence encodes CATSDPGTTNEKLFF.

The J gene is TRBJ2-3, the V gene TRBV6-1; no reliable D call. The V end lost 2 bases, the J end lost 6 bases, and 6 bases lay between the germline ends. The CDR3 has 12 amino acids. The germline gives CDR1 MNHNS, CDR2 SASEGT. The chain's CDR3 is CASSEIPDTQYF. The CDR3 bases are TGTGCCAGCAGTGAAATCCCCGATACGCAGTATTTT.